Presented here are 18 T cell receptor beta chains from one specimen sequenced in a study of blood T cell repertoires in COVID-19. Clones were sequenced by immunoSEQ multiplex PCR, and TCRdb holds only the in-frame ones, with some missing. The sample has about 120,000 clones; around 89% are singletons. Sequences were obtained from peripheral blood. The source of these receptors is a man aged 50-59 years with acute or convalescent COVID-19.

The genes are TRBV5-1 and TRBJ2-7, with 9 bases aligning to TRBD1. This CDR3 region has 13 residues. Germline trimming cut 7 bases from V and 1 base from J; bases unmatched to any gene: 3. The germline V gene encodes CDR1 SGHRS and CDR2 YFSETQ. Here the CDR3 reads CASSGQGSYEQYF. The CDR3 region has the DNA TGCGCCAGCTCAGGACAGGGGTCCTACGAGCAGTACTTC.

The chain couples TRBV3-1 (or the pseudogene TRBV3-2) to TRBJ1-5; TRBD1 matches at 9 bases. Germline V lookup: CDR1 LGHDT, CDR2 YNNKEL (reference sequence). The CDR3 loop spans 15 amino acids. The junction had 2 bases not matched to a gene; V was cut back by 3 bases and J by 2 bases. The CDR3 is CASSHRTGGNQPQHF. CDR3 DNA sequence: TGTGCCAGCAGCCACCGGACAGGGGGCAATCAGCCCCAGCATTTT.

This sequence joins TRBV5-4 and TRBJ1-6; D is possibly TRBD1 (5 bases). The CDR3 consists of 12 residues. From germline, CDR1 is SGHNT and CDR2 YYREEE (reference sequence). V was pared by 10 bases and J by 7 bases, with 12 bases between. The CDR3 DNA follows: TGTGCCGCGGGGGTAGGAAATTCACCCCTCCACTTT. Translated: CAAGVGNSPLHF.

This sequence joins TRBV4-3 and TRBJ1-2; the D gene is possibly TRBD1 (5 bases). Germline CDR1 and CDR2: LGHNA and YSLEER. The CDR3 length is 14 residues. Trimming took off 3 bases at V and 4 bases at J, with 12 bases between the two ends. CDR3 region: CASSHRGGGYGYTF. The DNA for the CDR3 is TGCGCCAGCAGCCACCGGGGCGGGGGCTATGGCTACACCTTC.

CDR3 DNA sequence: TGTGCCAGCAGCCAACGTTTAGGGGGCCACAATGATTCAACTCTAGGGGTGGGACACTATGGCTACACCTTC. Translating gives CASSQRLGGHNDSTLGVGHYGYTF. The V call is TRBV3-1 (or the pseudogene TRBV3-2), the J call TRBJ1-2; TRBD1 aligns across 7 bases. Germline-derived CDR1 and CDR2 are LGHDT and YNNKEL (reference sequence). This CDR3 comprises 24 residues. The V segment lost 2 bases and the J segment 3 bases; nucleotides outside the gene matches: 33.

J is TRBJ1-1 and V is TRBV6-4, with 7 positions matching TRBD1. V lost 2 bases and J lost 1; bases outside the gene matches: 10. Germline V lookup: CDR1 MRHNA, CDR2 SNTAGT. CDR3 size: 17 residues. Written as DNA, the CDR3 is TGTGCCAGCAGTGACCCCGACAGGGCGCTCAGGAACACTGAAGCTTTCTTT. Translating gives CASSDPDRALRNTEAFF.

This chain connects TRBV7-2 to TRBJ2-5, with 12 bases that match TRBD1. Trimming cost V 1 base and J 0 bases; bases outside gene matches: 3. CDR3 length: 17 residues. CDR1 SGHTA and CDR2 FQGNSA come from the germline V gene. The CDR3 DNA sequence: TGTGCCAGCAGCTTAGGGGACAGGGGGCATTACCAAGAGACCCAGTACTTC. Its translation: CASSLGDRGHYQETQYF.

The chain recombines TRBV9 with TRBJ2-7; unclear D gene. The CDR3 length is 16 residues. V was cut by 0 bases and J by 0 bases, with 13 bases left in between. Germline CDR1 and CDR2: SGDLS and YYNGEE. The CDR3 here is CASSVGPQKSSYEQYF. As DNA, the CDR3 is TGTGCCAGCAGCGTAGGTCCCCAGAAAAGCTCCTACGAGCAGTACTTC.

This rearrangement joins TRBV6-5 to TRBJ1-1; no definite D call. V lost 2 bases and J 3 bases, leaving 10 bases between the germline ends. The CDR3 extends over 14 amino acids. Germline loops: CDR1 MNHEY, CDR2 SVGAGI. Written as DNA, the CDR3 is TGTGCCAGCAGTTACGAACCCCGGGACACTGAAGCTTTCTTT. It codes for CASSYEPRDTEAFF.

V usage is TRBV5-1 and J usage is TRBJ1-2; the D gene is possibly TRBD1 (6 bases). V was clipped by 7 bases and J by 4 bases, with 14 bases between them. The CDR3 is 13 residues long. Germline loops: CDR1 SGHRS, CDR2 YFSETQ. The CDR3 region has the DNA TGCGCCAGCGCCCCTACAGGGCTCTATGGCTACACCTTC. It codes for CASAPTGLYGYTF. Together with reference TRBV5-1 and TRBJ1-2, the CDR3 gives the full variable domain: KAGVTQTPRYLIKTRGQQVTLSCSPISGHRSVSWYQQTPGQGLQFLFEYFSETQRNKGNFPGRFSGRQFSNSRSEMNVSTLELGDSALYLCASAPTGLYGYTFGSGTRLTVV.

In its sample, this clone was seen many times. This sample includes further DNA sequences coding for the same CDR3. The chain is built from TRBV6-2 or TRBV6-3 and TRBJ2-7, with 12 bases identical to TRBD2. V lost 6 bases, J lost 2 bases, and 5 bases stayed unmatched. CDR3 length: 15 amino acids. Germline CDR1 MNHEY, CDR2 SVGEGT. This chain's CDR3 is CASSLTSGSTYEQYF. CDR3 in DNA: TGTGCCAGCAGCCTGACTAGCGGGAGCACCTACGAGCAGTACTTC.

CDR3 bases: TGTGCCAGCAGTGTAGCTAGCGCCTACACCGGGGAGCTGTTTTTT. This codes for CASSVASAYTGELFF. This chain joins TRBV6-1 and TRBJ2-2; D possibly corresponds to TRBD2 (6 bases). The germline CDR1 and CDR2 sequences are MNHNS and SASEGT. The CDR3 runs 15 residues. Deletions cut 4 bases from V and 3 bases from J, with 12 bases between.

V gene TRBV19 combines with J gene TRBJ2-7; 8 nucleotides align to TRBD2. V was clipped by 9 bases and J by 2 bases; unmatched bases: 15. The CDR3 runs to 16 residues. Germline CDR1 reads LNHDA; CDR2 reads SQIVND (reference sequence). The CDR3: CARTLAAFGAPYEQYF. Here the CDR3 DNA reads TGTGCCAGAACACTAGCGGCGTTCGGTGCACCCTACGAGCAGTACTTC. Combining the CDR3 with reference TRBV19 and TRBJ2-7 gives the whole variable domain DGGITQSPKYLFRKEGQNVTLSCEQNLNHDAMYWYRQDPGQGLRLIYYSQIVNDFQKGDIAEGYSVSREKKESFPLTVTSAQKNPTAFYLCARTLAAFGAPYEQYFGPGTRLTVT.

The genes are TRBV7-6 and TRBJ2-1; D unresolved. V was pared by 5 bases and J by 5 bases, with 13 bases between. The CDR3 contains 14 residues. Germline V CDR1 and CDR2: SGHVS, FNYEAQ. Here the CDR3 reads CASSPRFGHNEQFF. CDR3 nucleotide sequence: TGTGCCAGCAGCCCTCGATTTGGCCACAATGAGCAGTTCTTC.

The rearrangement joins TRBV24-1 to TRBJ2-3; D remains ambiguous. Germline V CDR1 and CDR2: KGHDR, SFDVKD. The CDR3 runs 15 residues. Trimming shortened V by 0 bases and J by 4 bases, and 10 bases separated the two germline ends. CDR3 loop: CATSDLRRLPDTQYF. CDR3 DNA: TGTGCCACCAGTGATTTGCGACGACTCCCAGATACGCAGTATTTT.

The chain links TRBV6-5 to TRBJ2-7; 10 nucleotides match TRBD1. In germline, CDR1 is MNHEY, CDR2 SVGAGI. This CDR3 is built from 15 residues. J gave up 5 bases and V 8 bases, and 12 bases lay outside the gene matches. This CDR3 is CASSTSTGGSHEQYF. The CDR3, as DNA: TGTGCCAGCTCAACCTCGACAGGGGGCTCGCACGAGCAGTACTTC.

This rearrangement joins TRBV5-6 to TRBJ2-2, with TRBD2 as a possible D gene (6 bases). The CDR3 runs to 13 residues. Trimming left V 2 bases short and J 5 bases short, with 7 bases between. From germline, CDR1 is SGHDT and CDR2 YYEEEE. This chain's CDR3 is CASSFGTTGELFF. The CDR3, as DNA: TGTGCCAGCAGCTTCGGGACTACCGGGGAGCTGTTTTTT. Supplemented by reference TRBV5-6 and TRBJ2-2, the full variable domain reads DAGVTQSPTHLIKTRGQQVTLRCSPKSGHDTVSWYQQALGQGPQFIFQYYEEEERQRGNFPDRFSGHQFPNYSSELNVNALLLGDSALYLCASSFGTTGELFFGEGSRLTVL.

CDR3 region: CASSSPSGTVTDTQYF. The CDR3 nucleotides are TGTGCCAGCAGCTCTCCCTCCGGGACTGTCACAGATACGCAGTATTTT. The chain recombines TRBV7-9 with TRBJ2-3; D might be TRBD2 (6 bases). This CDR3 comprises 16 residues. The germline V gene has CDR1 SEHNR and CDR2 FQNEAQ (reference sequence). Trimming removed 4 bases from V and 2 bases from J, with 16 bases in between. The whole variable domain, filled in from reference TRBV7-9 and TRBJ2-3, reads DTGVSQNPRHKITKRGQNVTFRCDPISEHNRLYWYRQTLGQGPEFLTYFQNEAQLEKSRLLSDRFSAERPKGSFSTLEIQRTEQGDSAMYLCASSSPSGTVTDTQYFGPGTRLTVL.